The 26 T cell receptor beta chains reported below all come from one sample, sequenced in a study of T-cell memory formation after mild COVID-19. TCRdb used MiXCR to reprocess the 5' RACE reads, holding one entry per CDR3 protein. Counted here are 220,000 or so distinct CDR3 sequences, 9.5% to 10% occurring once; the ten biggest clones make up roughly 3.5%. The sequenced sample consisted of PBMCs or a T cell subset sorted from them (not recorded which). These TCRs come from a young man who had mild COVID-19 (a few samples of this study predate the infection). Cell type and time point are not known.

The chain links TRBV4-2 to TRBJ1-5; 9 bases align to TRBD1. Trimming cost V 4 bases and J 6 bases; bases outside gene matches: 7. The CDR3 has 15 amino acids. CDR1 is LGHNA and CDR2 is YNFKEQ in the germline V gene. The CDR3: CASSRGQGRRQPQHF. The CDR3, as DNA: TGTGCCAGCAGCCGGGGACAGGGACGGCGTCAGCCCCAGCATTTT.

The V and J genes are TRBV28 and TRBJ1-2; 12 nucleotides align to TRBD1. CDR3 length equals 14 residues. Trimming removed 2 bases from V and 12 bases from J; junction bases left unmatched: 7. Looked up from germline, CDR1 is MDHEN and CDR2 is SYDVKM. Written as DNA, the CDR3 is TGTGCCAGCAGTTTAGTGGGGACAGGGGGCGGAAACACCTTC. Its protein product is CASSLVGTGGGNTF.

This clonotype was counted only a few times. The V and J genes are TRBV6-5 and TRBJ2-7, with 10 bases identical to TRBD2. CDR3 size: 16 residues. Unmatched junction bases numbered 5, after V lost 0 bases and J lost 3 bases. The germline V gene has CDR1 MNHEY and CDR2 SVGAGI. This chain's CDR3 is CASSYSYSSGGYEQYF. Written as DNA, the CDR3 is TGTGCCAGCAGTTACTCATACTCTAGCGGGGGCTACGAGCAGTACTTC.

V and J are TRBV24-1 and TRBJ2-5; the match to TRBD2 covers 10 bases. Germline V gene data show CDR1 as KGHDR and CDR2 as SFDVKD. J gave up 5 bases and V 6 bases, and 2 bases lay outside the gene matches. The CDR3 contains 13 residues. CDR3 sequence reads: CATSLAGAETQYF. The CDR3 DNA reads TGTGCCACCAGTCTAGCGGGGGCGGAGACCCAGTACTTC.

This clonotype was observed once. V and J are TRBV15 and TRBJ2-5; no reliable D call. Germline V gives CDR1 LNHNV, CDR2 YYDKDF (reference sequence). With 2 bases removed from V and 1 base from J, the gap between germline ends came to 5 bases. The CDR3 is made up of 13 amino acids. The CDR3 coding sequence is TGTGCCACCAGCAGACAGCTCCAAGAGACCCAGTACTTC. This sequence encodes CATSRQLQETQYF.

This clonotype was counted between two and nine times. V is TRBV7-2 and J is TRBJ2-1; TRBD2 matches 7 bases. The germline CDR1 and CDR2 sequences are SGHTA and FQGNSA. This CDR3 has 13 residues. Trimming removed 5 bases from V and 10 bases from J; junction bases left unmatched: 8. The CDR3 reads CASSLERDWEQFF. The CDR3 nucleotides are TGTGCCAGCAGCCTGGAGCGGGACTGGGAGCAGTTCTTC.

The rearrangement links TRBV4-3 to TRBJ1-2; a possible D gene is TRBD1 (6 bases). CDR1 is LGHNA and CDR2 is YSLEER in the germline V gene. The CDR3 runs 13 residues. V was shortened by 2 bases and J by 4 bases, with 8 bases between the two germline ends. This CDR3 is CASSQLTGYGYTF. CDR3 sequence (DNA): TGCGCCAGCAGCCAACTGACAGGCTATGGCTACACCTTC.

The chain uses TRBV25-1 and TRBJ1-1; D uncertain. Germline loops: CDR1 MGHDK, CDR2 SYGVNS. V shed 6 bases and J shed 2 bases, with 10 bases lying between them. The CDR3 consists of 13 residues. The CDR3 loop is CASSESLNTEAFF. The CDR3 nucleotides are TGTGCCAGCAGCGAAAGTCTCAACACTGAAGCTTTCTTT.

The chain has TRBV18 and TRBJ2-7; D may be TRBD1 (5 bases). V gave up 6 bases and J gave up 5 bases, with 17 bases separating them. The CDR3 length is 14 residues. The germline V gene has CDR1 KGHSH and CDR2 LQKENI. The CDR3 DNA reads as TGTGCCAGCTCCCTGTCTCAAGGGGCTCACGAGCAGTACTTC. Encoded protein: CASSLSQGAHEQYF.

This clonotype was recorded at least ten times. The chain employs TRBV4-3 and TRBJ2-1; TRBD1 is a possible D gene (5 bases). From germline, CDR1 is LGHNA and CDR2 YSLEER. V was pared by 5 bases and J by 6 bases, with 11 bases between. There are 13 residues in the CDR3. The CDR3 nucleotides read TGCGCCAGCAGCGCAGGGCCGGGCAATGAGCAGTTCTTC. It codes for CASSAGPGNEQFF.

The sample holds a few counts of this clonotype. One end of the junction does not line up with germline, which may come from a read error. The chain recombines TRBV4-3 with TRBJ1-1; a possible D gene is TRBD1 (6 bases). Germline lookup yields CDR1 LGHNA and CDR2 YSLEER. The CDR3 length is 14 residues. Here the CDR3 reads CASSRDRKNTESFF. The CDR3 bases are TGCGCCAGCAGCCGTGACAGGAAGAACACTGAATCTTTCTTT.

The sample holds many counts of this clonotype. V usage is TRBV18 and J usage is TRBJ2-1; D not certain. This CDR3 is built from 15 residues. Germline values: CDR1 KGHSH, CDR2 LQKENI. Deletions cut 5 bases from V and 0 bases from J, with 11 bases between. The CDR3: CASSSTPSSYNEQFF. In nucleotides, the CDR3 is TGTGCCAGCTCATCCACACCGAGCTCCTACAATGAGCAGTTCTTC.

In its sample, this clonotype was seen a few times. The chain links TRBV5-1 to TRBJ1-1; D uncertain. The germline V gene has CDR1 SGHRS and CDR2 YFSETQ. The CDR3 totals 13 residues. The germline V and J ends were trimmed by 1 base and 5 bases, with 9 bases remaining between them. The CDR3 DNA reads as TGCGCCAGCAGCTTGAGGGTTGGGACTGAAGCTTTCTTT. Translating gives CASSLRVGTEAFF.

The rearrangement joins TRBV20-1 to TRBJ2-5; 7 nucleotides match TRBD1. V lost 7 bases to trimming and J lost 2 bases; unmatched junction nucleotides: 10. The CDR3 totals 14 residues. In germline, CDR1 is DFQATT, CDR2 SNEGSKA (reference sequence). The CDR3 loop is CSGNHGTAQETQYF. The CDR3 DNA is TGCAGTGGGAATCACGGGACAGCTCAAGAGACCCAGTACTTC.

This clonotype was observed at least ten times. The V gene is TRBV5-1, the J gene TRBJ1-1, with 7 bases lining up with TRBD1. Germline loops: CDR1 SGHRS, CDR2 YFSETQ. V lost 2 bases, J lost 6 bases, and 7 bases stayed unmatched. CDR3 length equals 14 residues. CDR3: CASSFQGGSPEAFF. The CDR3 DNA reads as TGCGCCAGCAGCTTCCAGGGGGGGAGTCCTGAAGCTTTCTTT.

This clonotype was observed a few times. The chain has TRBV27 and TRBJ1-2; TRBD1 matches 7 bases. V was pared by 6 bases and J by 9 bases, with 13 bases of the junction left unmatched. CDR3 length: 14 residues. Germline assignment: CDR1 MNHEY and CDR2 SMNVEV (reference sequence). CDR3 DNA sequence: TGTGCCAGCAGGCCAAGCGTACAGGGGATGCGCTACACCTTC. Protein: CASRPSVQGMRYTF.

Only a few counts were recorded for this clonotype. The rearrangement joins TRBV18 to TRBJ1-1, with D possibly being TRBD1 (5 bases). Trimming left V 1 base short and J 0 bases short, with 9 bases between. The CDR3 is made up of 15 amino acids. Looked up from germline, CDR1 is KGHSH and CDR2 is LQKENI. The CDR3 protein is CASSPLEGLNTEAFF. For the CDR3, the DNA is TGTGCCAGCTCACCACTCGAGGGGTTGAACACTGAAGCTTTCTTT.

The gene calls are TRBV2 and TRBJ2-1, with no clear D. Per the germline V gene, CDR1 is SNHLY and CDR2 is FYNNEI. V gave up 7 bases and J gave up 5 bases, with 15 bases separating them. The CDR3 runs to 14 residues. CDR3 in DNA: TGTGCCAGCATGACTTCTGAGATCCACAATGAGCAGTTCTTC. The encoded protein is CASMTSEIHNEQFF.

This sequence joins TRBV7-9 and TRBJ1-4; D not certain. The CDR3 loop spans 14 amino acids. Trimming took 3 bases from V and 4 from J, leaving 9 bases between them. CDR1 and CDR2 (germline): SEHNR, FQNEAQ (reference sequence). CDR3 protein: CASSFRAGNEKLFF. CDR3 nucleotides: TGTGCCAGCAGCTTCCGGGCCGGTAATGAAAAACTGTTTTTT.

Many counts were recorded for this clonotype. The rearrangement joins TRBV12-3 or TRBV12-4 to TRBJ2-4, with a possible D match to TRBD1 (5 bases). Trimming pared 5 bases from V and 4 bases from J, leaving 9 bases between. The CDR3 length is 13 residues. Here the CDR3 reads CASSRAGKNIQYF. CDR3 coding DNA: TGTGCCAGCAGTAGGGCAGGGAAAAACATTCAGTACTTC.

The chain employs TRBV12-3 or TRBV12-4 and TRBJ2-2; TRBD1 is a possible D gene (6 bases). V shed 10 bases and J shed 6 bases, with 18 bases lying between them. The CDR3 runs to 14 residues. In DNA, the CDR3 is TGTGCCACCGGGACAAAGCCAGGACCCGGGGAGCTGTTTTTT. Residues: CATGTKPGPGELFF.

The chain joins TRBV7-2 to TRBJ2-7; D is perhaps TRBD1 (6 bases). This CDR3 is 15 amino acids long. Trimming stripped 6 bases from V and 2 bases from J, with 17 bases between. Germline lookup yields CDR1 SGHTA and CDR2 FQGNSA. The CDR3 nucleotides are TGTGCCAGCAGTATGGGTGGGACACAGACCTACGAGCAGTACTTC. It codes for CASSMGGTQTYEQYF.

This clonotype has a handful of counts. The chain has TRBV7-2 and TRBJ1-6, with 7 nucleotides matching TRBD1. Germline V CDR1 and CDR2: SGHTA, FQGNSA. CDR3 length: 14 amino acids. After removal of 5 bases from V and 10 bases from J, the junction contained 8 bases not matched to a gene. The CDR3 DNA reads TGTGCCAGCAGCCGCCAGGGGGTTGGCTCACCCCTCCACTTT. Its translation is CASSRQGVGSPLHF. The whole variable domain, filled in from reference TRBV7-2 and TRBJ1-6, reads GAGVSQSPSNKVTEKGKDVELRCDPISGHTALYWYRQSLGQGLEFLIYFQGNSAPDKSGLPSDRFSAERTGGSVSTLTIQRTQQEDSAVYLCASSRQGVGSPLHFGNGTRLTVT.

In its sample, this clonotype was seen a few times. This rearrangement joins TRBV6-2 or TRBV6-3 to TRBJ2-1; no firm D call. CDR3 size: 15 residues. Germline values: CDR1 MNHEY, CDR2 SVGEGT. V gave up 2 bases and J gave up 9 bases, with 17 bases separating them. DNA of the CDR3: TGTGCCAGCAGTTACCTCGTGGCCGCCGGTAGTGAGCAGTTCTTC. Translation gives CASSYLVAAGSEQFF.

For this clonotype: At one end, the junction sequence differs from germline, possibly due to a read error. The chain links TRBV2 to TRBJ2-2; D may be TRBD2 (5 bases). CDR3 size: 13 residues. Germline CDR1 is SNHLY and CDR2 is FYNNEI. In nucleotides, the CDR3 is TGTGCCAGCAGTGTGTGGGAGACCGGGGAGCTGTCTTTT. Translated: CASSVWETGELSF.

This clonotype was detected a few times. The chain employs TRBV2 and TRBJ2-3; no reliable D call. The CDR3 extends over 14 amino acids. Deletions cut 2 bases from V and 0 bases from J, with 6 bases between. The germline gives CDR1 SNHLY, CDR2 FYNNEI. In DNA, the CDR3 is TGTGCCAGCAGTGAACAGCTGAGCACAGATACGCAGTATTTT. Amino acids: CASSEQLSTDTQYF.